A single sample is the source of the 10 T cell receptor beta chains below, sequenced in a study of a mutant IDH1 vaccine in newly diagnosed glioma. Time point reported: week 23, last vaccination. Topical imiquimod accompanied each vaccine dose, which consisted of 300 ug of mutant IDH1 20-mer peptide. These receptors lack a known antigen. TCRdb keeps only in-frame clones here, not all; method: immunoSEQ multiplex PCR. Altogether about 67,000 clones are present, approximately 80% being singletons, with the ten largest covering roughly 14%. This material consisted of PBMCs, taken from a glioma patient whose treatment included an IDH1 peptide vaccine. The receptors derive from a man younger than 35 with glioma.

The chain uses TRBV28 and TRBJ2-7, with TRBD1 matching over 7 bases. The J segment lost 7 bases and the V segment lost 3 bases, leaving 9 bases of the junction unmatched. The CDR3 has 14 residues. The V gene's germline CDR1 is MDHEN and CDR2 SYDVKM. The CDR3 DNA reads TGTGCCAGCAGTTTGACAGGGTTTAGGAGAGAGCAGTACTTC. Protein: CASSLTGFRREQYF.

This chain connects TRBV10-3 to TRBJ1-4; 10 bases agree with TRBD1. This CDR3 is 15 amino acids long. With V trimmed by 7 bases and J by 8 bases, 10 bases remained unmatched. CDR1 is ENHRY and CDR2 is SYGVKD in the germline V gene. CDR3 nucleotide sequence: TGTGCCATCAAACCGGGACAGGGGTCCGGCGAAAAACTGTTTTTT. Residues: CAIKPGQGSGEKLFF.

This clone was recorded once. The rearrangement joins TRBV5-1 to TRBJ2-5; 9 positions agree with TRBD2. Looked up from germline, CDR1 is SGHRS and CDR2 is YFSETQ. The ends lost 4 bases at V and 5 bases at J; junction bases unmatched: 12. CDR3 size: 16 residues. DNA of the CDR3: TGCGCCAGCAGCATTGGGAATAGCGGGGGTAGCGAGACCCAGTACTTC. Its translation is CASSIGNSGGSETQYF.

V is TRBV28 and J is TRBJ1-1; 8 nucleotides align to TRBD1. Germline values: CDR1 MDHEN, CDR2 SYDVKM. With V trimmed by 4 bases and J by 5 bases, 6 bases remained unmatched. The CDR3 is 14 amino acids. The CDR3 sequence: CASSYRGGWTEAFF. CDR3 sequence (DNA): TGTGCCAGCAGTTACAGGGGGGGTTGGACTGAAGCTTTCTTT.

CDR3 sequence: CASSEQGFRFAGYTF. Written as DNA, the CDR3 is TGTGCCAGCAGTGAACAGGGATTCCGTTTCGCGGGCTACACCTTC. The chain carries TRBV6-1 and TRBJ1-2; tentatively, D is TRBD1 (5 bases). The V gene's germline CDR1 is MNHNS and CDR2 SASEGT. Trimming removed 2 bases from V and 8 bases from J, with 18 bases in between. This CDR3 is built from 15 residues.

This chain links TRBV29-1 with TRBJ1-3; D might be TRBD1 (5 bases). Per germline, CDR1 SQVTM and CDR2 ANQGSEA. Trimming cost V 6 bases and J 0 bases, with 12 bases left between them. The CDR3 has 14 residues. The CDR3 DNA reads TGCAGCGTCCTCCCTGGGGGCTCTGGAAACACCATATATTTT. It codes for CSVLPGGSGNTIYF.

The genes are TRBV5-6 and TRBJ2-2, with no clear D. Germline V CDR1 and CDR2: SGHDT, YYEEEE. The CDR3 spans 15 residues. The V gene lost 3 bases and the J gene lost 0 bases, with 9 bases spanning the gap. DNA of the CDR3: TGTGCCAGCAGCTACGGTGGAACGAACACCGGGGAGCTGTTTTTT. It is translated as CASSYGGTNTGELFF. The entire variable domain, with the rest obtained from reference TRBV5-6 and TRBJ2-2, is as follows: DAGVTQSPTHLIKTRGQQVTLRCSPKSGHDTVSWYQQALGQGPQFIFQYYEEEERQRGNFPDRFSGHQFPNYSSELNVNALLLGDSALYLCASSYGGTNTGELFFGEGSRLTVL.

The rearrangement joins TRBV6-1 to TRBJ1-6; D call uncertain. V lost 8 bases to trimming and J lost 11 bases, with 10 bases between them. CDR1 and CDR2 from the germline V gene are MNHNS and SASEGT. The CDR3 covers 11 residues. The CDR3 sequence is CASGLGTPLHF. In DNA form, the CDR3 reads TGTGCCAGCGGGCTTGGAACACCCCTCCACTTT.

A single count supports this clone. The chain has TRBV4-1 and TRBJ1-2; TRBD1 agrees at 7 bases. This CDR3 has 15 residues. Per germline, CDR1 MGHRA and CDR2 YSYEKL. Unmatched junction bases numbered 5, after V lost 0 bases and J lost 4 bases. This chain's CDR3 is CASSQDTGVRYGYTF. The CDR3 DNA sequence: TGCGCCAGCAGCCAAGACACAGGGGTTCGCTATGGCTACACCTTC.

The CDR3 spells CASSLSGGLDGYTF. CDR3 nucleotide sequence: TGTGCCAGCAGCTTATCAGGGGGGCTGGATGGCTACACCTTC. The chain uses TRBV7-9 and TRBJ1-2; 7 bases fit TRBD1. The junction had 6 bases not matched to a gene; V was cut back by 2 bases and J by 6 bases. From germline, CDR1 is SEHNR and CDR2 FQNEAQ (reference sequence). The CDR3 runs 14 residues.